This T cell receptor (beta chain) stems from a study of shared clonotypes between healthy human individuals (dated by TCRdb to 2018 to 2021). Turning to the overall study: Three men and a couple of women, aged 18 to 49 years, made up the cohort. Blood TCR repertoires of a handful of healthy adults were deeply sequenced to estimate repertoire size and the extent of clonotype sharing between individuals. Per donor, three plates each were used for CD4 naive and CD4 memory, two for CD8 naive, and one for CD8 memory. Leukapheresis yielded between about 0.9 and 9 billion PBMCs per donor. To increase sequencing depth and limit assay-specific biases, different laboratories used diverse techniques to prepare libraries and sequence TCR repertoires.

Concerning this clone: No antigen is known for it. No qualities accompany the bases; no much larger clone lies one base away.

The donors were healthy, HIV-negative adults with no recently reported acute infections or vaccinations. Every donor was a Caucasian adult living in Nashville, Tennessee, USA. CD4+ T cells were enriched through magnetic negative selection, after which naive cells were positively selected on CD45RA and the remaining negative fraction served as the memory subset. After blood collection by leukapheresis, PBMCs were isolated using Ficoll-Histopaque density gradient centrifugation and then cryopreserved in the vapor phase of liquid nitrogen. Analytical flow cytometry was used to check the purity and quantity of each magnetically sorted T cell population. Genomic DNA was isolated from every sorted fraction and measured by UV absorbance on a Nanodrop 2000c. General findings and caveats noted by the study authors: Naive subsets generally had larger estimated clonotype richness than memory subsets did. Across a handful of donors, 4.5% to 6.5% of naive CD4, approximately 3.6% of naive CD8, 2% to 2.5% of memory CD4, and 0.3% to 0.45% of memory CD8 clonotypes were shared. Compared with non-shared clonotypes, the clonotypes found in all four sorted-subset donors had higher generation probabilities. Sampling was restricted to blood, and TCR repertoires in tissue are likely to differ from TCR repertoires in blood. Based on pairwise subsampling, the degree of clonotype sharing among donors was expected to be affected by sequencing depth. Because the study included a small number of donors, the genetic and exposure-history diversity represented was limited. Rarefaction of sorted-subset datasets indicated incomplete sequencing despite the large sequencing depth.

Using the deep immunoSEQ assay, multiplex PCR amplified TCR CDR3 regions from genomic DNA. Extracted genomic DNA from each cell subset was spread evenly across all wells of several immunoSEQ 96-well plates, with each plate serving as a replicate. For sorted subsets, roughly 200 ng of genomic DNA, equivalent to roughly 33,000 T cell genomes, went into each replicate PCR. Purified libraries were quantified with a Qubit 3.0 fluorometer, sized on a Bioanalyzer 2100, and re-quantified with the KAPA Library Quantification kit. A separate single-read 150-cycle Illumina NextSeq 550 flow cell was used to sequence each immunoSEQ 96-well plate. Per the source publication's procedure: The immunoSEQ output contained only junctional sequences without quality scores, so filtering could not match that applied to full-length reads. To assign V/J genes and CDR3, sequences were annotated against IMGT germline references using PyIR, a Python wrapper for IgBLAST v1.9. Reads were filtered out if the reads had weak V/J assignments (E-value above 1e-6), no CDR3, stop codons, out-of-frame junctions, or ambiguous translated residues. A V3J clonotype was defined by an identical inferred V gene, J gene, and CDR3 amino acid sequence. To compute the percentage overlap between repertoires, the number of shared unique clonotypes was divided by the size of the smaller repertoire. Repertoire richness was assessed with RTK rarefaction, the Chao1 estimator, and Recon v2.1 estimates of unobserved clonotypes. OLGA was used to compute generation probabilities for all TCRbeta clonotypes that the gDNA method yielded from a handful of donors. In its TCRdb copy, this immuneACCESS table keeps in-frame sequences only and misses some clones. Where compared with another copy, unresolved V genes explain less than half of these, and the others have no known cause. D and trimming were read from the DNA, whereas the V and J calls and clone size are those reported in that table. The sample records about 2.3 million clones, approximately 95% of which are singletons. The top ten clonotypes cover about 0.41% of the sample.

The sequence came from a man aged 18-30 years in good health. Some clones in this sample may be carry-over from other donors' samples. The material sequenced was naive CD4+ T cells from PBMCs. Interpreted using the paper, the cell subset or site label stands for: CD45RA+ positively selected.

The CDR3 loop reads CASSLGQGEGMNTEAFF. DNA sequence: TGTGCCAGCAGCCTTGGACAGGGAGAGGGCATGAACACTGAAGCTTTCTTT. The sequence is built from TRBV5-4 and TRBJ1-1, with 8 bases matching TRBD1. The CDR3, from cysteine to phenylalanine, totals 17 residues. The kept DNA is CDR3 alone, 51 bases in frame from the first base. The V end gives up 4 bases and the J end 0 bases, leaving 11 bases in the junction not matched to a gene. From the germline V gene (reference sequence), CDR1 is SGHNT and CDR2 is YYREEE.